This T cell receptor (beta chain) was observed in a study of blood T cell repertoires in COVID-19. This clone was observed a handful of times. The CDR3 covers 15 residues. Germline CDR1 and CDR2: SEHNR and FQNEAQ (reference sequence). Trimming shortened V by 3 bases and J by 1 base, and 9 bases separated the two germline ends. Sequencing used immunoSEQ multiplex PCR; TCRdb keeps in-frame clones, though not all of them. Of 100,000 to 150,000 clones listed, about 90% were seen once; the top ten hold approximately 3.6%. The sequencing input was peripheral blood. The chain combines TRBV7-9 with TRBJ2-2; D is uncertain. The clonotype originates from a woman aged 55-69 years with acute or convalescent COVID-19. The CDR3 spells CASSFHGLNTGELFF. The CDR3 DNA follows: TGTGCCAGCAGCTTTCACGGTTTGAACACCGGGGAGCTGTTTTTT.